This T cell receptor (beta chain) was obtained from a study of T cell repertoires in cytomegalovirus infection. The study, taken as a whole, reports: There were carriers of CMV plus the relevant HLA, and cumulative public TCR beta family frequency identified them. In two of eight donors, the top clonotype was HLA-C-restricted CMV-specific.

In TCRdb, the reads were re-called with MiXCR into one record per CDR3 protein. The repertoire consists of approximately 1,000,000 distinct CDR3 sequences, with roughly 30% occurring once and the leading ten covering 10% to 15%. Trimming removed 6 bases from V and 7 bases from J, with 19 bases in between. This CDR3 spans 15 amino acids. Germline CDR1 reads MNHEY; CDR2 reads SVGEGT. With respect to this clonotype: The antigen is not known.

V and J are TRBV6-2 or TRBV6-3 and TRBJ1-3, with D unresolved. The starting material was cultured CD8+ T cells from PBMCs, obtained from culture after CMV antigen stimulation. This receptor was identified in a human donor in good health (CMV status not recorded). Some clones in this sample may be carry-over from other donors' samples. CDR3 residues: CASRVLQDPRNTIYF. The DNA of the CDR3 is TGTGCCAGCAGGGTCCTCCAGGATCCGAGGAACACCATATATTTT.